A selection of T cell receptor beta chains follows, all from one sample in a study of cytomegalovirus exposure and HLA in healthy donors. The table came from immunoSEQ multiplex PCR; TCRdb's copy has only in-frame clones and leaves some out. The sample has approximately 90,000 clones, more than 70% seen once; the top ten hold less than 4%. What was sequenced was PBMCs. These receptor sequences come from a middle-aged man in good health and CMV-seronegative. CDR3s include the opening cysteine and the closing phenylalanine or tryptophan. A D gene is named only where the DNA matches it firmly. Clone size is not always given. Where it is, it says once, few, many or a class for expanded clones.

abundance,j_gene,d_gene,v_gene,CDR3nt,CDR3aa
NA,TRBJ1-1,NA,TRBV5-6,TGTGCCAGCAGCTTGTCCGGGTTCACTGAAGCTTTCTTT,CASSLSGFTEAFF
NA,TRBJ2-7,TRBD1,TRBV15,TGTGCCACCAGCAGAGCTCTTCGGACAGGGGCGTTCTACGAGCAGTACTTC,CATSRALRTGAFYEQYF
once,TRBJ1-5,NA,TRBV6-4,TGTGCCAGCAGACTAGGACCGAATCAGCCCCAGCATTTT,CASRLGPNQPQHF
once,TRBJ1-2,NA,TRBV7-3,TGTGCCAGCAGCTTATCAGGGGACCATGGCTACACCTTC,CASSLSGDHGYTF
NA,TRBJ2-7,NA,TRBV28,TGTGCCAGCACCATGACAGGTTCCTACGAGCAGTACTTC,CASTMTGSYEQYF
NA,TRBJ2-4,NA,TRBV7-2,TGTGCCAGCAGCTTCCGGACAGGAGGGGGCAAAAACATTCAGTACTTC,CASSFRTGGGKNIQYF
NA,TRBJ1-1,NA,TRBV5-4,TGTGCCAGCAGCGGAGGACAGACCTTGGGGGCTTTCTTT,CASSGGQTLGAFF
few,TRBJ1-2,NA,TRBV5-4,TGTGCCAGCAGCTTGGACAGATTCTATGGCTACACCTTC,CASSLDRFYGYTF
NA,TRBJ1-2,TRBD1,TRBV7-3,TGTGCCAGCAGCCGGGGACAGGGGGCCACTGGCTATGGCTACACCTTC,CASSRGQGATGYGYTF
NA,TRBJ2-1,TRBD2,TRBV4-1,TGCGCCAGCAGCCAAGGATTCGGGGGGGGCAATGAGCAGTTCTTC,CASSQGFGGGNEQFF
few,TRBJ2-3,NA,TRBV9,TGTGCCAGCAGCGTAGGATCGACTAAGCTCACAGATACGCAGTATTTT,CASSVGSTKLTDTQYF
NA,TRBJ1-1,NA,TRBV4-1,TGCGCCAGCAGCCAGCCTCTATTAGCTCGGGCTGAAGCTTTCTTT,CASSQPLLARAEAFF
NA,TRBJ2-1,TRBD2,TRBV4-1,TGCGCCAGCAGCCAAGAGAGGGTACTAGCGGGAGCCTACAATGAGCAGTTCTTC,CASSQERVLAGAYNEQFF
NA,TRBJ2-4,TRBD2,TRBV4-2,TGTGCCAGCAGCCAAGATGGGGCGGGGGGGCCCGTTCTAGCCAAAAACATTCAGTACTTC,CASSQDGAGGPVLAKNIQYF
NA,TRBJ1-4,NA,TRBV7-9,TGTGCCAGCAGCTTACTCCAGGGTACTAATGAAAAACTGTTTTTT,CASSLLQGTNEKLFF
NA,TRBJ2-3,NA,TRBV4-1,TGCGCCAGCAGCGCCGACCCTAGTTATGCAGATACGCAGTATTTT,CASSADPSYADTQYF
NA,TRBJ2-4,NA,TRBV4-2,TGTGCCAGCAGCCAAGCACAGGTTAAGCTCTTC,CASSQAQVKLF
NA,TRBJ2-7,NA,TRBV21-1,NA,CASSKEGVGTGIYEQYF
NA,TRBJ2-7,NA,TRBV2,TGTGCCAGTACACCGGAGTTGGGTGAGCAGTACTTC,CASTPELGEQYF
NA,TRBJ2-7,NA,TRBV25-1,TGTGCCAGCACCGGACAGCCCTACGAGCAGTACTTC,CASTGQPYEQYF
NA,TRBJ1-2,NA,TRBV11-2,TGTGCCAGCAGCGCAGGGGATCGCTACACCTTC,CASSAGDRYTF
few,TRBJ2-7,TRBD2,TRBV13,TGTGCCAGCAGCTTGCGGGGGAGAAGTGGTTACGAGCAGTACTTC,CASSLRGRSGYEQYF
NA,TRBJ1-1,TRBD1,TRBV5-1,TGCGCCAGCAGGAGGACAGGGGGCGACAACACTGAAGCTTTCTTT,CASRRTGGDNTEAFF
NA,TRBJ2-1,TRBD2,TRBV6-4,TGTGCCAGCAGTGGACTAGCGGGGGCGAGCGATGAGCAGTTCTTC,CASSGLAGASDEQFF
NA,TRBJ1-2,NA,TRBV27,TGTGCCAGCAGTTCGGGAGTGCCAGAGTATGGCTACACCTTC,CASSSGVPEYGYTF
NA,TRBJ2-3,TRBD2,TRBV4-3,TGCGCCAGCAGCCAAGGCCCTTGGACTAGCGGGGGCACAGATACGCAGTATTTT,CASSQGPWTSGGTDTQYF
few,TRBJ2-2,TRBD1,TRBV7-9,TGTGCCAGCAGCTACCCCGGGGACAGGGTAACCGGGGAGCTGTTTTTT,CASSYPGDRVTGELFF
once,TRBJ2-7,TRBD1,TRBV23-1,TGCGCCAGCGGGGACAGGGGGCTTTTCGAGCAGTACTTC,CASGDRGLFEQYF
NA,TRBJ2-4,TRBD1,TRBV5-6,TGTGCCAGCAGCTTACCGGGACAGTTAGCCAAAAACATTCAGTACTTC,CASSLPGQLAKNIQYF
few,TRBJ2-7,NA,TRBV5-4,TGTGCCAGCAGCTTCGGGGTCTTCGAGCAGTACTTC,CASSFGVFEQYF
NA,TRBJ1-5,NA,TRBV2,TGTGCCAGCAGTGAACATGGCGAGTGGGGAGTTGGTCAGCCCCAGCATTTT,CASSEHGEWGVGQPQHF
few,TRBJ1-2,TRBD1,TRBV7-2,TGTGCCAGCAGCTTCCGGACAGGGGGCTTCCGCGAAGGCTACACCTTC,CASSFRTGGFREGYTF
NA,TRBJ1-3,NA,TRBV11-2,TGTGCCAGCCGATCCCGGGGTGCTGGAAACACCATATATTTT,CASRSRGAGNTIYF
NA,TRBJ2-5,NA,TRBV7-9,TGTGCCAGCAGCTTCGACTGGACAGTCCAAGAGACCCAGTACTTC,CASSFDWTVQETQYF
NA,TRBJ2-3,TRBD2,TRBV18,TGTGCCAGCTCACCACCGGGGACTAGCCTCAGCACAGATACGCAGTATTTT,CASSPPGTSLSTDTQYF
NA,TRBJ2-2,TRBD2,TRBV7-2,TGTGCCAGCAGCCCATTCACTAGCGGGGGGTTCACCGGGGAGCTGTTTTTT,CASSPFTSGGFTGELFF
NA,TRBJ2-7,NA,TRBV4-2,TGTGCCAGCAGCCAACTTCCTACAGCTAACCACGAGCAGTACTTC,CASSQLPTANHEQYF
NA,TRBJ1-2,NA,TRBV5-4,TGTGCCAGCAGCTTGGGAAAGAATTGCGGTTTCACCTTC,CASSLGKNCGFTF
NA,TRBJ1-2,NA,TRBV19,TGTGCCAGTGGCCGCGGAGGCAGGCCTCATACTAACTATGGCTACACCTTC,CASGRGGRPHTNYGYTF
NA,TRBJ1-6,NA,TRBV15,TGTGCCACCAGCAGAGTAGGTGGAGTCCAGCCCCTCCACTTT,CATSRVGGVQPLHF
NA,TRBJ2-7,NA,TRBV7-9,TGTGCCAGCAGCGGCGGCGCCGAGACGTACTTC,CASSGGAETYF